A selection of T cell receptor beta chains follows, all from one sample in a study of immune cell composition in non-small cell lung cancer. Here immunoSEQ multiplex PCR was the method, and the copy in TCRdb shows in-frame clones only, minus some. The table has about 4,000 clones, about 70% seen once. Sequences were obtained from lung tumor tissue. The receptors shown here come from a human donor with non-small cell lung cancer. CDR3s include the opening cysteine and the closing phenylalanine or tryptophan. The order of the fields is CDR3 DNA, CDR3 protein, D gene, J gene, clone size, V gene. D genes are given only for firm matches. Expanded clones get a size class; other rows say once, few or many, or leave the size out.

TGTGCCAGCAGATTCTTCTACGAGCAGTACTTC | CASRFFYEQYF | - | TRBJ2-7 | - | TRBV7-3
TGCGCCAGCAGCTTGAGGGGGCTGAGCAATCAGCCCCAGCATTTT | CASSLRGLSNQPQHF | TRBD1 | TRBJ1-5 | - | TRBV5-1
TGTGCCTGGAGGGGCGGAGGCTATGGCTACACCTTC | CAWRGGGYGYTF | - | TRBJ1-2 | - | TRBV30
TGTGCCAGCAGCTGGATCGGGGCCGGGGAGCTGTTTTTT | CASSWIGAGELFF | - | TRBJ2-2 | - | TRBV7-3
TGCGCCAGCCAACTCCGGGGCCAAGAGACCCAGTACTTC | CASQLRGQETQYF | - | TRBJ2-5 | - | TRBV5-1
TGTGCCAGCAGCTTAGCGCTACGGGGAAGAGAGACCCAGTACTTC | CASSLALRGRETQYF | - | TRBJ2-5 | - | TRBV7-2
TGCGCCAGCAAGCAGGGGGCGCTTGGGAATTACGAGCAGTACTTC | CASKQGALGNYEQYF | TRBD1 | TRBJ2-7 | - | TRBV6-1
TGTGCCAGCTCACCACCGAACAAAGCTAACTATGGCTACACCTTC | CASSPPNKANYGYTF | - | TRBJ1-2 | - | TRBV18
TGCGCCAGCAGCTTGGCGGGGGCTCTCTCATCTCTTAGCTCCTACAATGAGCAGTTCTTC | CASSLAGALSSLSSYNEQFF | - | TRBJ2-1 | - | TRBV5-1
TGTGCCCCGGAGGGGTCGACAGGGGCAGGGGGGACTGAAGCTTTCTTT | CAPEGSTGAGGTEAFF | TRBD1 | TRBJ1-1 | - | TRBV7-2
TGTGCCAGCAGTACAATAGCGGGAGTCACGTACAATGAGCAGTTCTTC | CASSTIAGVTYNEQFF | TRBD2 | TRBJ2-1 | - | TRBV7-2
TGTGCCAGCTCACCGGCGGGTCCGCTGTACGAGCAGTACTTC | CASSPAGPLYEQYF | - | TRBJ2-7 | - | TRBV18
TGTGCCAGCAGCCCCGGGACTAGCACAGATACGCAGTATTTT | CASSPGTSTDTQYF | - | TRBJ2-3 | once | TRBV7-3
TGTGCCAGCAGCGGGGGACAGGGGGCATGGAATGAGCAGTTCTTC | CASSGGQGAWNEQFF | TRBD1 | TRBJ2-1 | - | TRBV7-9
TGTGCCAGCAGTCCCGGGACAGGGATCACAGATACGCAGTATTTT | CASSPGTGITDTQYF | TRBD1 | TRBJ2-3 | few | TRBV28
TGCACCAGCAGCTTTAAGGCAGAGCCGCCTTCTGGGGCCAACGTCCTGACTTTC | CTSSFKAEPPSGANVLTF | - | TRBJ2-6 | - | TRBV1
TGTGCCAGCAATCCCGGGGTCAATTCACCCCTCCACTTT | CASNPGVNSPLHF | - | TRBJ1-6 | - | TRBV28
TGTGCCAGCAGCTTAGCGAGGAGTCTAGCGGAGAACAATGAGCAGTTCTTC | CASSLARSLAENNEQFF | TRBD2 | TRBJ2-1 | - | TRBV7-2
TGTGCCAGCAGTTTATTAGCAGGGGCGGGGGAGAATGAAAAACTGTTTTTT | CASSLLAGAGENEKLFF | - | TRBJ1-4 | - | TRBV28
TGCGCCAGCAGCGGGGTCCTGGAGACCCAGTACTTC | CASSGVLETQYF | - | TRBJ2-5 | - | TRBV4-1
TGTGCCAGCTCACCCGGACTAGCGGGGACCCAAGAGACCCAGTACTTC | CASSPGLAGTQETQYF | TRBD2 | TRBJ2-5 | - | TRBV18
TGTGCCAGCAGCTCGATGACTAGGTTAGGACGCACAGATACGCAGTATTTT | CASSSMTRLGRTDTQYF | - | TRBJ2-3 | - | TRBV5-6
TGTGCCAGCAGGGAACAGGGGGGCAACGTCCTGACTTTC | CASREQGGNVLTF | TRBD1 | TRBJ2-6 | - | TRBV28
TGCGCCAGCAGCCAAGAGAGGAACAATGAGCAGTTCTTC | CASSQERNNEQFF | - | TRBJ2-1 | once | TRBV4-1
TGTGCCAGCAGTTACGCCAGGGGCAATCAGCCCCAGCATTTT | CASSYARGNQPQHF | - | TRBJ1-5 | - | TRBV6-5
TGTGCCAGCAGCTTGTTGGGGGACGAGCAGTACTTC | CASSLLGDEQYF | - | TRBJ2-7 | - | TRBV5-6
TGCAGCGTGGGTAGATCGGCGAGAGGCGAACAGTACTTC | CSVGRSARGEQYF | - | TRBJ2-7 | - | TRBV29-1
TGTGCCATCAGTGACGGGACGGCCACAGATACGCAGTATTTT | CAISDGTATDTQYF | - | TRBJ2-3 | - | TRBV10-3
TGTGCCTGGAGTAAACAGGGAGGGAGAGGCACTGAAGCTTTCTTT | CAWSKQGGRGTEAFF | - | TRBJ1-1 | - | TRBV30
TGTGCCAGCAGCGTAGGTAGGACAGCAACTAATGAAAAACTGTTTTTT | CASSVGRTATNEKLFF | - | TRBJ1-4 | - | TRBV9
TGTGCCAGCAGTGAGGACAGAGGGCTACAAAGGGAACACTTC | CASSEDRGLQREHF | - | TRBJ2-5 | - | TRBV2
TGTGCCAGCTCACCAGGGAATAGCAATCAGCCCCAGCATTTT | CASSPGNSNQPQHF | - | TRBJ1-5 | - | TRBV18
TGTGCCATCAGGGACACTAGCGCCTATGAGCAGTTCTTC | CAIRDTSAYEQFF | TRBD2 | TRBJ2-1 | - | TRBV10-3
TGTGCCAGCAGCTTATCGCTAGCGGCCAATGAGCAGTTCTTC | CASSLSLAANEQFF | TRBD2 | TRBJ2-1 | - | TRBV7-3
TGCGCCAGCAGTCCGACCCCCAAGGGGGAGACCCAGTACTTC | CASSPTPKGETQYF | - | TRBJ2-5 | - | TRBV10-1
TGTGCCAGCAGCTTAGTCGGCGTGGTACAAGAGACCCAGTACTTC | CASSLVGVVQETQYF | - | TRBJ2-5 | - | TRBV7-2
TGTGCCAGCAGAAGTTATCCGGGCGGAGAGACCCAGTACTTC | CASRSYPGGETQYF | - | TRBJ2-5 | - | TRBV5-4
TGTGCCAGCAGCTTAGCGCATCTACAGGGTGCTCAGCCCCAGCATTTT | CASSLAHLQGAQPQHF | - | TRBJ1-5 | few | TRBV7-2
TGTGCCAGCAGCCTTGGCCGGGACAGGTTGGACAATGAGCAGTTCTTC | CASSLGRDRLDNEQFF | TRBD1 | TRBJ2-1 | - | TRBV7-8
TGTGCCAGCAGCTTAGTGCGTCAGGGTGAAAAACTGTTTTTT | CASSLVRQGEKLFF | - | TRBJ1-4 | once | TRBV7-6
TGTGCCAGTAGTACAAACCCAGGGGATAACTACGAGCAGTACTTC | CASSTNPGDNYEQYF | - | TRBJ2-7 | - | TRBV19
TGTGCCTGGAAACAGGGCCAGCCGAATTCACCCCTCCACTTT | CAWKQGQPNSPLHF | - | TRBJ1-6 | few | TRBV30